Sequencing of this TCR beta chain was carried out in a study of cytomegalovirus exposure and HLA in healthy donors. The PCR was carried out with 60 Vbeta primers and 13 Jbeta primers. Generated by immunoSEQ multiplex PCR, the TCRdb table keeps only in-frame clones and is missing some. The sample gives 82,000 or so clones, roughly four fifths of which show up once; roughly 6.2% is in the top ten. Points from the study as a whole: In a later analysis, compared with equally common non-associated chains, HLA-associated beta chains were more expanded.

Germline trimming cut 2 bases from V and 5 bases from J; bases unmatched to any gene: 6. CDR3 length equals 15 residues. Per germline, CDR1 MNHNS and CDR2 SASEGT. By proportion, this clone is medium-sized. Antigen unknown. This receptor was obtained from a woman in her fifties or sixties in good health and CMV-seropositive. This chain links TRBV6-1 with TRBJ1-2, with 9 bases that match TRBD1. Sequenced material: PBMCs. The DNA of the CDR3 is TGTGCCAGCAGTGAATGGAGACAGGGGGGTTATGGCTACACCTTC. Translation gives CASSEWRQGGYGYTF.